This T cell receptor (beta chain) is drawn from a study of T cell changes during pregnancy in multiple sclerosis. This clone came up once. Measured with immunoSEQ multiplex PCR; TCRdb has only the in-frame clones, and not every one. There are around 69,000 clones in the sample; 92% occur only once, and about 2.5% lies in the top ten. Here the sequenced sample was peripheral blood, taken in the first trimester of pregnancy. The TCR originated in a female donor with multiple sclerosis, enrolled in a pregnancy study.

The CDR3: CATSKGGRALGNEQFF. The CDR3 bases are TGTGCCACCAGCAAGGGCGGGAGGGCCCTCGGAAATGAGCAGTTCTTC. The chain joins TRBV15 to TRBJ2-1; the match to TRBD2 covers 9 bases. V lost 4 bases to trimming and J lost 7 bases; unmatched junction nucleotides: 11. CDR1 is LNHNV, CDR2 YYDKDF, per germline (reference sequence). This CDR3 region has 16 residues.